Detailed here is one T cell receptor beta chain. Its specificity is unknown. A read error may explain this, as a much larger clone is one base away. Using its own MiXCR run on the reads, TCRdb lists one record per CDR3 protein. The table has fewer than 1,000,000 distinct CDR3 sequences, 25% to 40% seen once. Trimming removed 6 bases from V and 1 base from J, with 8 bases in between. CDR1 and CDR2 (germline): KGHDR, SFDVKD. The CDR3 spans 14 residues. The source of the sample is a study of T cell repertoires in cytomegalovirus infection. As for the study in general: CMV epitopes used comprised recently identified HLA-C-restricted ones and well-studied HLA-B-restricted ones. Public TCR beta signatures were indicative of both CMV infection and a matching HLA type. General study findings and limits: There were carriers of CMV plus the relevant HLA, and cumulative public TCR beta family frequency identified them. The ex vivo response showed dominance by HLA-C-restricted CMV-specific TCR beta clonotypes.

The receptor was derived from a human donor in good health (CMV status not recorded). Some clones in this sample may be carry-over from other donors' samples. Sequencing was performed on cultured CD8+ T cells from PBMCs, taken from culture after CMV antigen stimulation. The chain carries TRBV24-1 and TRBJ2-2; D is unresolved. This CDR3 is CATSQVVNTGELFF. The CDR3, as DNA: TGTGCCACCAGTCAGGTGGTGAACACCGGGGAGCTGTTTTTT.